This entry features one T cell receptor beta chain sequence. This specimen comes from a study of blood T cell repertoires in COVID-19. Study at large: Samples representing acute and convalescent COVID-19 were sourced from the United States, Italy and Spain. The analysed material was cDNA or gDNA that came from T cells, B-cell-depleted T cells, or PBMCs.

Authors' methods: From reference gene primer amplification, estimates of nucleated cell counts were derived. Assay: immunoSEQ multiplex PCR; the TCRdb copy retains only in-frame clones and omits some. That table furnishes V, J and clone size, whereas the DNA furnished D and trimming. The table includes a few hundred thousand clones, about nine tenths detected once. J gave up 1 base and V 3 bases, and 4 bases lay outside the gene matches. The germline V gene has CDR1 SNHLY and CDR2 FYNNEI. The CDR3 covers 15 residues. The receptor was isolated from a man aged 50 to 60 with active or convalescent COVID-19. The material sequenced was peripheral blood. The chain uses TRBV2 and TRBJ2-7; 9 positions agree with TRBD1. The DNA of the CDR3 is TGTGCCAGCAGTGATTCCGGGACAGGGTCCTACGAGCAGTACTTC. The encoded protein is CASSDSGTGSYEQYF.